The text below deals with one T cell receptor beta chain. Its antigen is unknown. Base-call qualities are not available, and no considerably larger clone is one nucleotide away. The sample belongs to a study of blood T cell repertoires in COVID-19 (dated by TCRdb to 2020 to 2022). The study in broad terms: The collaborator samples originated in the United States, Italy and Spain and spanned the acute and convalescent phases of COVID-19. The prospective study material was composed of cDNA or gDNA derived from T cells, B-cell-depleted T cells, or PBMCs. The dataset comprised deeply sampled blood TCRbeta repertoires from subjects exposed to, actively infected with, or recovered from COVID-19. The repertoires were released in a freely available public database intended as a resource for research on the immune response to SARS-CoV-2. The samples were drawn from two sources: the first 160 participants of the ongoing ImmuneRACE study, and 950 to 1,500 subjects contributed by 6 global collaborators. Nearly every sample came with metadata listing a de-identified subject ID, COVID-19 status, age in years and sex. Where available, HLA class I and class II types were obtained from metadata supplied by the sample provider rather than from assay-based typing.

At the junction V is shortened by 6 bases and J by 0 bases; bases outside the gene matches: 8. CDR1 and CDR2 were assigned from the germline V gene (reference sequence) as MNHEY and SMNVEV. Including the terminal cysteine and phenylalanine, the CDR3 comprises 16 residues. Of all the DNA, just the CDR3 is kept, 48 bases in frame from base 1. The full study reports these points: The amount of clinical and demographic metadata varied by source and participant and was provided uncurated.

The collaborating institutions used their own protocols to collect whole blood in K2EDTA tubes. Collaborator samples were shipped for TCRbeta analysis as frozen whole blood, isolated PBMCs, or DNA extracted from either sample type. TCRbeta CDR3 regions were amplified from genomic DNA using the immunoSEQ Assay, a bias-controlled multiplex PCR. The study's own analysis went as follows. Nucleated cell counts per sample were estimated from amplification of reference gene primers within the assay. To quantify the absolute abundance of each unique TCRbeta CDR3 rearrangement, sequence reads were collapsed and filtered. For each sample, productive Simpson clonality was calculated by taking the square root of Simpson's diversity index across productive rearrangements. The source is immuneACCESS, and TCRdb retained only in-frame sequences with V and J called. Part of the clones is not carried over; for the studies checked, unresolved V genes explain less than half of this, and the remainder is unexplained. V and J calls and clone size are as listed in that table; D and trimming were resolved from the DNA. The sample table lists over 50,000 clones, about 85% of them with a count of one. Of the sample, 5.3% is held by the ten largest clones.

The material sequenced was peripheral blood. The sequence is built from TRBV27 and TRBJ1-3, with TRBD1 matching 7 junction bases. This receptor was identified in a man between 65 and 80 years old with acute or convalescent COVID-19. The encoded CDR3 is CASSRTGLSSGNTIYF. The DNA is TGTGCCAGCAGCCGGACAGGCCTGAGCTCTGGAAACACCATATATTTT.